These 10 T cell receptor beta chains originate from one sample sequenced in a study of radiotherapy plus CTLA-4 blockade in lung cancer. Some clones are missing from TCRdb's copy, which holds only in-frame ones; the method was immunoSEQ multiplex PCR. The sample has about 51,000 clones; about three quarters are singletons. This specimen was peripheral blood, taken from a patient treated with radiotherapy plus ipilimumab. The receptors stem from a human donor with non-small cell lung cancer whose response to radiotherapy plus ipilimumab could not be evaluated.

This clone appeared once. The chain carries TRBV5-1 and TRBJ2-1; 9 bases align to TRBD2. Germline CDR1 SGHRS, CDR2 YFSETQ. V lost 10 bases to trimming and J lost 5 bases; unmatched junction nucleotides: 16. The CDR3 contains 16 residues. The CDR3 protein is CAHPGAGGPIDNEQFF. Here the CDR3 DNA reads TGCGCCCACCCTGGGGCGGGAGGGCCTATCGACAATGAGCAGTTCTTC.

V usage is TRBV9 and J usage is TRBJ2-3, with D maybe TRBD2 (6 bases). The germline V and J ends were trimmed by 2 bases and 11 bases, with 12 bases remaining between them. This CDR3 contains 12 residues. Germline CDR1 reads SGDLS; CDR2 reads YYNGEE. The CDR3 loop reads CASSVGTFKQYF. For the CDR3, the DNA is TGTGCCAGCAGCGTGGGGACTTTTAAGCAGTATTTT.

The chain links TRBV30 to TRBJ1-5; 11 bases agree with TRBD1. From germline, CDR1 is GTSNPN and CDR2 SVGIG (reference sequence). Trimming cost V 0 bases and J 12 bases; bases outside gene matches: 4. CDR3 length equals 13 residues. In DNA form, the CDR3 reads TGTGCCTGGAGTGTGGGACAGGGGGTTTTCCAGCATTTT. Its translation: CAWSVGQGVFQHF.

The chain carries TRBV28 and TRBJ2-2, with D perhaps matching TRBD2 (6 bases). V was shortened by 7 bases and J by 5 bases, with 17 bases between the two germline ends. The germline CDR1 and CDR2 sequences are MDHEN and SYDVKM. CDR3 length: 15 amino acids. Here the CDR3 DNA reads TGTGCCAGCAATCCGGGGGTTCGGCGGACCGGGGAGCTGTTTTTT. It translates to CASNPGVRRTGELFF.

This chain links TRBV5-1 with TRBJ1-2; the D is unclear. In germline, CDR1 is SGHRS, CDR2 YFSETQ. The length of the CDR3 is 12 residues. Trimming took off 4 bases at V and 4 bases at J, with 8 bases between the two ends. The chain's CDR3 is CASSAGSYGYTF. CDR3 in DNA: TGCGCCAGCAGCGCAGGTAGCTATGGCTACACCTTC.

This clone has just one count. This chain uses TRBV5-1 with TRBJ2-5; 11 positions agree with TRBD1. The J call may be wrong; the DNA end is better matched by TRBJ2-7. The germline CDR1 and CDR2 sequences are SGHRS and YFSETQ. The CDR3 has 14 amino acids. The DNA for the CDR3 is TGCGCCAGCAGCTCGGGACAGGGGGCCTACGAGCAGTACTTC. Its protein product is CASSSGQGAYEQYF.

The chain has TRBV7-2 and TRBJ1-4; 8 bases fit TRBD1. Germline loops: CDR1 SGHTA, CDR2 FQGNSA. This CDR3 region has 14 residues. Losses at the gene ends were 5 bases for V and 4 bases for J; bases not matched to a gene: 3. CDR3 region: CASSLTGVNEKLFF. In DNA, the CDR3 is TGTGCCAGCAGCCTGACAGGGGTTAATGAAAAACTGTTTTTT.

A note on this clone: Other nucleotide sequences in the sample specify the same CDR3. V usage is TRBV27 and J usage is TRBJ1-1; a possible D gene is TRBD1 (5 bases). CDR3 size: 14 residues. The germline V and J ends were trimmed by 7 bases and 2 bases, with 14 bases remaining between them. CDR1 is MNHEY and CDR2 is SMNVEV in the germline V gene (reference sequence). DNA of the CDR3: TGTGCCAGCAAAAAGGGAGGGGCAAACACTGAAGCTTTCTTT. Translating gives CASKKGGANTEAFF.

The CDR3 here is CASAETGAYEQYF. CDR3 in DNA: TGTGCCAGCGCCGAGACAGGAGCCTACGAGCAGTACTTC. The chain combines TRBV19 with TRBJ2-7, with D tentatively TRBD1 (6 bases). The ends were cut back, 9 bases at V and 2 bases at J, with 14 bases in the middle. There are 13 residues in the CDR3. Per germline, CDR1 LNHDA and CDR2 SQIVND (reference sequence). The whole variable domain, filled in from reference TRBV19 and TRBJ2-7, reads DGGITQSPKYLFRKEGQNVTLSCEQNLNHDAMYWYRQDPGQGLRLIYYSQIVNDFQKGDIAEGYSVSREKKESFPLTVTSAQKNPTAFYLCASAETGAYEQYFGPGTRLTVT.

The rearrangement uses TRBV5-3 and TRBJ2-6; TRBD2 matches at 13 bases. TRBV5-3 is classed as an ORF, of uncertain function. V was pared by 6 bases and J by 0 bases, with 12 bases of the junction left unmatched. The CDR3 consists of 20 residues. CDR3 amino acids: CARITGTSGKKVSGANVLTF. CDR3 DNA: TGTGCCAGAATCACCGGGACTAGCGGGAAAAAGGTCTCTGGGGCCAACGTCCTGACTTTC.